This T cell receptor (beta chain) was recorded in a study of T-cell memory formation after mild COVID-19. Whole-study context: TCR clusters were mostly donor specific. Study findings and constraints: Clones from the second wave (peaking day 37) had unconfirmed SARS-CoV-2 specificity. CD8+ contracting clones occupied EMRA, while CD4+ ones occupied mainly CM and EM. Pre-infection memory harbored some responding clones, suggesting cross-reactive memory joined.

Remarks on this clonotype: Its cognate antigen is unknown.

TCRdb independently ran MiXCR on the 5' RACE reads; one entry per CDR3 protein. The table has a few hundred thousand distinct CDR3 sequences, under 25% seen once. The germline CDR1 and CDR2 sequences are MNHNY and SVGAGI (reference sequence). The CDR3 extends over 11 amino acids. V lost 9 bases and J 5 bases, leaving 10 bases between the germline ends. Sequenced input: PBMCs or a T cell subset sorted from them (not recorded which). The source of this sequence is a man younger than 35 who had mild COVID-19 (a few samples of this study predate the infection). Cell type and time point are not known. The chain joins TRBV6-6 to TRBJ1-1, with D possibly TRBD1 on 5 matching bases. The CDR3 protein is CASFGGTEAFF. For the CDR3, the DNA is TGTGCCAGTTTCGGGGGGACTGAAGCTTTCTTT.